This T cell receptor (beta chain) was obtained from a study of T cells expressing NK-cell markers. Across the whole study: Sorted CD3+CD56-NKG2C+, CD3+CD56+NKG2C- and CD3+CD56+NKG2C+ T cells were the source of the TCR beta repertoires. Study conclusions and caveats: More than 5 donors had dominant NKG2C+ clonotypes that comprised about 1.0-7.5% of their CD8+ T cells. Topping the CD3+CD56-NKG2C+ fraction as well were these clonotypes, in a few donors.

This CDR3 comprises 19 residues. Per the germline V gene, CDR1 is KGHDR and CDR2 is SFDVKD. As for this clonotype: Its antigen remains unidentified.

Production of TCR beta cDNA relied on 5'RACE template switching with UMIs. TCRdb derives one entry per CDR3 protein from the 5' RACE reads, leaving out DNA. The sample's table shows over 250,000 distinct CDR3 sequences. The sequenced material came from blood T cells: a sorted CD56 or NKG2C T cell subset, CD4+ or CD8+ T cells, or bulk PBMC T cells (not recorded which). The rearrangement joins TRBV24-1 to TRBJ2-5; TCRdb's D call of TRBD2 is untestable without DNA. This sequence was found in a woman between 18 and 70 years old in good health. CDR3 sequence reads: CATSDAPGTSGGVKETQYF.